The 7 T cell receptor beta chains listed next were all sequenced from one sample in a study of T cell changes during pregnancy in multiple sclerosis. Data came from immunoSEQ multiplex PCR; TCRdb stores just in-frame clones and leaves some out. The table lists roughly 75,000 clones, just over 90% of them singletons, with about 2.5% in the top ten. Here the sequenced sample was peripheral blood, taken after pregnancy. These receptors came from a female donor in good health, enrolled as a control in a pregnancy study.

The chain couples TRBV6-5 to TRBJ1-5; D not resolved. Germline V lookup: CDR1 MNHEY, CDR2 SVGAGI. The CDR3 runs 13 residues. V was cut by 6 bases and J by 5 bases, with 11 bases left in between. CDR3 sequence reads: CASSSQRDQPQHF. Written as DNA, the CDR3 is TGTGCCAGCAGCTCGCAACGGGATCAGCCCCAGCATTTT.

The chain has TRBV6-1 and TRBJ2-6, with D possibly matching TRBD1 (5 bases). CDR3 size: 20 residues. Trimming removed 0 bases from V and 1 base from J, with 19 bases in between. Looked up from germline, CDR1 is MNHNS and CDR2 is SASEGT. CDR3 coding DNA: TGTGCCAGCAGTGAAGCTTACAGGCGTCCGGACAATTCTGGGGCCAACGTCCTGACTTTC. Translating gives CASSEAYRRPDNSGANVLTF.

The chain links TRBV7-3 to TRBJ2-5; D unclear. Trimming left V 3 bases short and J 1 base short, with 6 bases between. This CDR3 region has 13 residues. The V gene's germline CDR1 is SGHTA and CDR2 FQGTGA. The CDR3 spells CASSFKAQETQYF. The CDR3, as DNA: TGTGCCAGCAGCTTTAAAGCCCAAGAGACCCAGTACTTC.

As regards this clone: One end of the junction fails to match germline, which may point to a read error. This chain connects TRBV7-7 to TRBJ2-3, with D unclear. The CDR3 totals 15 residues. Germline-derived CDR1 and CDR2 are SSHAT and FNYEAQ (reference sequence). The CDR3, as DNA: TGTGCTAGCAGCAAGACTGGTGGAAGCACAGATACGCAGTATTTT. As protein: CASSKTGGSTDTQYF.

The V gene is TRBV5-1, the J gene TRBJ2-7; no definite D call. From germline, CDR1 is SGHRS and CDR2 YFSETQ. With 2 bases removed from V and 1 base from J, the gap between germline ends came to 10 bases. The length of the CDR3 is 14 residues. CDR3 protein: CASSFDSRSYEQYF. The DNA for the CDR3 is TGCGCCAGCAGCTTCGACTCCCGGTCCTACGAGCAGTACTTC.

The rearrangement uses TRBV27 and TRBJ2-2; 8 bases are shared with TRBD2. Per the germline V gene, CDR1 is MNHEY and CDR2 is SMNVEV (reference sequence). The CDR3 consists of 15 residues. The V gene end was trimmed by 6 bases and the J gene end by 5 bases; junction bases not matched to a gene: 8. In DNA, the CDR3 is TGTGCCAGCAGCCCCCGCGGGAGGAGGACCGGGGAGCTGTTTTTT. It specifies CASSPRGRRTGELFF.

The chain recombines TRBV7-2 with TRBJ2-3; 7 bases match TRBD2. CDR1 and CDR2 (germline): SGHTA, FQGNSA. This CDR3 is 15 amino acids long. With V trimmed by 2 bases and J by 11 bases, 13 bases remained unmatched. The CDR3 is CASSLYSSGTRLQYF. The CDR3 region has the DNA TGTGCCAGCAGCTTATATTCTAGCGGTACTCGTTTGCAGTATTTT.